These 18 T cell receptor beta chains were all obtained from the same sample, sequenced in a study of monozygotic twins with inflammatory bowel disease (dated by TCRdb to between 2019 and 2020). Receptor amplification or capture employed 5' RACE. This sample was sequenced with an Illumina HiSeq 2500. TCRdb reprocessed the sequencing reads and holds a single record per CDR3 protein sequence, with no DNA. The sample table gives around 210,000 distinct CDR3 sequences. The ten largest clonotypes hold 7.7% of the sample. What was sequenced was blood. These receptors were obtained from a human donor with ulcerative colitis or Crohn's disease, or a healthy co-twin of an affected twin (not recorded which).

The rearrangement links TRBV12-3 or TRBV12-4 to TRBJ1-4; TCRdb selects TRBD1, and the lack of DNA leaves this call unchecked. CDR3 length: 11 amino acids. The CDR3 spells CASCRRGGLFF.

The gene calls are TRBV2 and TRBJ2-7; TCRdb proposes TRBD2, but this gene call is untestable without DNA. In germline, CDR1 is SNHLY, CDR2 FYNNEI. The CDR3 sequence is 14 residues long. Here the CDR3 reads CASSAWDSNYEQYF.

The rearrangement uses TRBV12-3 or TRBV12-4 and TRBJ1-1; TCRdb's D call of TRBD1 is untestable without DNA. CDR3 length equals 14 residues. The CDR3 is CASANRGMNTEAFF.

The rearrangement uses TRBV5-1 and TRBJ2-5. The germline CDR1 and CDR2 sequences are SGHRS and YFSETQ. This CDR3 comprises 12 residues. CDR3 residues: CASSLNSETQYF.

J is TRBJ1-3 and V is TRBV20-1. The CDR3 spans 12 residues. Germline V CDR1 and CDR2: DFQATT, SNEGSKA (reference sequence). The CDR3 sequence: CSASTAGNTIYF.

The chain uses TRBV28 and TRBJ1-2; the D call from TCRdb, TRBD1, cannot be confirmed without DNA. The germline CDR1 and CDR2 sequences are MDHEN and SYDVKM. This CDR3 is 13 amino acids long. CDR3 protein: CASSSHRDYGYTF.

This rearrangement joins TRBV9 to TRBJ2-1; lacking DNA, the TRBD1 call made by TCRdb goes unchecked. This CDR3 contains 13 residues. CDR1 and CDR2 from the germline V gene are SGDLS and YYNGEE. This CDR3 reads CASSVAPGTEQFF. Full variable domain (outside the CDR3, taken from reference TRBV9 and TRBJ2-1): DSGVTQTPKHLITATGQRVTLRCSPRSGDLSVYWYQQSLDQGLQFLIQYYNGEERAKGNILERFSAQQFPDLHSELNLSSLELGDSALYFCASSVAPGTEQFFGPGTRLTVL.

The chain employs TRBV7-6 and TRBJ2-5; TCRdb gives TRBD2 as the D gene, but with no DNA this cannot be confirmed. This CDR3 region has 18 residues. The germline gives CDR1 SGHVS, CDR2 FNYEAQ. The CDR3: CASSLGGGLAGLPETQYF.

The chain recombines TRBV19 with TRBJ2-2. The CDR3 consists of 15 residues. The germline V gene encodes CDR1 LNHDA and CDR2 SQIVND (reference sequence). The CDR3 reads CASSIRQSHTGELFF. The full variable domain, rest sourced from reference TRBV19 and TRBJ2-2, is DGGITQSPKYLFRKEGQNVTLSCEQNLNHDAMYWYRQDPGQGLRLIYYSQIVNDFQKGDIAEGYSVSREKKESFPLTVTSAQKNPTAFYLCASSIRQSHTGELFFGEGSRLTVL.

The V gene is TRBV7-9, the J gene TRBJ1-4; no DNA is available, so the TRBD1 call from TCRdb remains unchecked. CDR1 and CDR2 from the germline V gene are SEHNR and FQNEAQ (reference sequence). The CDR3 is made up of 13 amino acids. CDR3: CASSPRTNEKLFF.

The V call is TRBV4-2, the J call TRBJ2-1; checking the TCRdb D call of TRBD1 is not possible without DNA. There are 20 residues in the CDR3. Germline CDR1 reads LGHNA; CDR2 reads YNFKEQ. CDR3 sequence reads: CASSQGRPGTGVELYNEQFF.

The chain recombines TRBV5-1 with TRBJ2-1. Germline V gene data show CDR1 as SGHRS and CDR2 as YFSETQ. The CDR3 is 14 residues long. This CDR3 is CASSSGGPYNEQFF.

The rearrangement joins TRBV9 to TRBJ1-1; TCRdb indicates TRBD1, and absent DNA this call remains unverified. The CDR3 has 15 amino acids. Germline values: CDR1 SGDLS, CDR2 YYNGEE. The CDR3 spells CASSVAGGAATEAFF.

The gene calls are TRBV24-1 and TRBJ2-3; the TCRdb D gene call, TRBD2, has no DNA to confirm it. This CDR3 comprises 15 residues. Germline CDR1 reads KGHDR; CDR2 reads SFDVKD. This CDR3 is CATSDPSRSTDTQYF.

CDR3 in amino acids: CASSRRTGGISTEAFF. The chain recombines TRBV6-1 with TRBJ1-1; the D gene TCRdb calls, TRBD1, cannot be checked with no DNA. The CDR3 runs 16 residues. Germline V gene sequence: CDR1 MNHNS, CDR2 SASEGT.

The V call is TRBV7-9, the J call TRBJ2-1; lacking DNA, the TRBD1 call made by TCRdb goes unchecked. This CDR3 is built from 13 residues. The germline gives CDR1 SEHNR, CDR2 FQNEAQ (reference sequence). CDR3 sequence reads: CASRGDMGDEQFF.

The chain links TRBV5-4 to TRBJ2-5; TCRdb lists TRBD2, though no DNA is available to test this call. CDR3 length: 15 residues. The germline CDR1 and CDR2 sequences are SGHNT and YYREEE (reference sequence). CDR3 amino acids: CASTLAGGQKETQYF.

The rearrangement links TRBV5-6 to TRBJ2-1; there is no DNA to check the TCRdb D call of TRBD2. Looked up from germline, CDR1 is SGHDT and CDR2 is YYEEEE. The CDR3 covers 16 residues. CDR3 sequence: CASSSGRPLHLDEQFF. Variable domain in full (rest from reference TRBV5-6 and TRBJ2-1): DAGVTQSPTHLIKTRGQQVTLRCSPKSGHDTVSWYQQALGQGPQFIFQYYEEEERQRGNFPDRFSGHQFPNYSSELNVNALLLGDSALYLCASSSGRPLHLDEQFFGPGTRLTVL.